Sequencing of this T cell receptor (beta chain) was carried out in a study of control samples from healthy donors and cancer patients. Repertoires were generated with immunoSEQ multiplex PCR, while TCRdb's copy carries only in-frame clones and drops some. This repertoire shows roughly 80,000 clones, around nine tenths found once; its top ten account for 4.5% to 6%. J was trimmed by 4 bases and V by 7 bases; bases with no gene match: 10. The CDR3 consists of 16 residues. The germline CDR1 and CDR2 sequences are MNHEY and SMNVEV (reference sequence). The chain links TRBV27 to TRBJ1-2; the match to TRBD1 covers 12 bases. This sequence originates from a woman between 50 and 59 years old in good health. Source material: blood. CDR3: CASKKSGTGGIYGYTF. The CDR3 coding sequence is TGTGCCAGCAAAAAATCCGGGACAGGGGGCATCTATGGCTACACCTTC.